Below, 15 T cell receptor beta chains from the same sample are listed, as sequenced in a study of identifying expanded T cells in peripheral blood. TCRdb's table, derived via immunoSEQ multiplex PCR, lists solely in-frame clones and lacks some. In the table there are under 100,000 clones, approximately 85% of which are singletons. The specimen was blood. These receptors originate from a person between 18 and 75 years old in good health.

This chain joins TRBV4-3 and TRBJ2-3; perhaps TRBD1 as D (6 bases). V lost 1 base and J lost 2, with 19 bases in between. The germline gives CDR1 LGHNA, CDR2 YSLEER. The CDR3 is made up of 18 amino acids. The CDR3 is CASSQVAFGTGNTDTQYF. The CDR3 nucleotides read TGCGCCAGCAGCCAAGTCGCTTTCGGAACAGGGAACACAGATACGCAGTATTTT.

The rearrangement uses TRBV19 and TRBJ2-1; TRBD1 matches at 7 bases. Germline CDR1 reads LNHDA; CDR2 reads SQIVND (reference sequence). Unmatched junction bases numbered 4, after V lost 4 bases and J lost 1 base. This CDR3 is built from 15 residues. The CDR3 sequence is CASSTGGRSYNEQFF. The CDR3 coding sequence is TGTGCCAGTAGTACAGGGGGTCGTTCCTACAATGAGCAGTTCTTC.

This sequence joins TRBV6-5 and TRBJ2-1, with 7 positions matching TRBD2. Germline CDR1 and CDR2: MNHEY and SVGAGI. V dropped 6 bases and J dropped 10; count of bases not matched to a gene: 15. The CDR3 has 15 amino acids. The CDR3: CASRPEWTRVGEQFF. The CDR3, as DNA: TGTGCCAGCAGACCAGAATGGACTAGGGTAGGGGAGCAGTTCTTC.

The chain combines TRBV11-3 with TRBJ2-1; 9 positions agree with TRBD2. Germline CDR1 SGHNT, CDR2 YENEEA. The CDR3 loop spans 19 amino acids. The junction had 14 bases not matched to a gene; V was cut back by 5 bases and J by 0 bases. The CDR3 spells CASSDPGLAAESSYNEQFF. The DNA for the CDR3 is TGTGCCAGCAGCGATCCGGGACTAGCTGCGGAGAGCTCCTACAATGAGCAGTTCTTC.

This clone was found once. V and J are TRBV29-1 and TRBJ1-1; D perhaps matches TRBD1 (6 bases). This CDR3 is built from 13 residues. Looked up from germline, CDR1 is SQVTM and CDR2 is ANQGSEA. V lost 6 bases and J 1 base, leaving 12 bases between the germline ends. This chain's CDR3 is CSVGTLANTEAFF. The DNA for the CDR3 is TGCAGCGTGGGGACATTGGCGAACACTGAAGCTTTCTTT.

The rearrangement joins TRBV6-1 to TRBJ2-7; no clear D gene. Per the germline V gene, CDR1 is MNHNS and CDR2 is SASEGT. This CDR3 comprises 14 residues. Trimming removed 2 bases from V and 2 bases from J, with 10 bases in between. The CDR3: CASSEQLRTYEQYF. The CDR3 region has the DNA TGTGCCAGCAGTGAACAACTCAGGACCTACGAGCAGTACTTC.

V and J are TRBV5-6 and TRBJ2-3; 12 nucleotides line up with TRBD2. CDR3 length: 19 residues. Germline V gives CDR1 SGHDT, CDR2 YYEEEE. The trim removed 0 bases at V and 3 bases at J, leaving 11 bases unmatched. CDR3 DNA sequence: TGTGCCAGCAGCTTGGAACTAGCGGGGGGTGAACGATGGACAGATACGCAGTATTTT. Residues: CASSLELAGGERWTDTQYF.

The chain recombines TRBV7-2 with TRBJ2-3, with a weak D call TRBD1 (6 bases). In germline, CDR1 is SGHTA, CDR2 FQGNSA. This CDR3 region has 15 residues. V lost 4 bases and J lost 0, with 11 bases in between. The CDR3 loop reads CASSSQGGSTDTQYF. CDR3 in DNA: TGTGCCAGCAGCTCACAGGGTGGGAGCACAGATACGCAGTATTTT.

The chain recombines TRBV2 with TRBJ1-2; 9 positions agree with TRBD1. The CDR3 loop spans 15 amino acids. From germline, CDR1 is SNHLY and CDR2 FYNNEI. The V segment lost 6 bases and the J segment 7 bases; nucleotides outside the gene matches: 12. Here the CDR3 reads CASSAQPGQGAGYTF. CDR3 bases: TGTGCCAGCAGCGCACAACCGGGACAGGGAGCTGGCTACACCTTC.

The CDR3 is CASSNEGTSGIDTQYF. DNA for the CDR3: TGTGCCAGTAGTAACGAAGGGACTAGCGGAATAGATACGCAGTATTTT. The V call is TRBV19, the J call TRBJ2-3; 11 nucleotides align to TRBD2. Germline lookup yields CDR1 LNHDA and CDR2 SQIVND (reference sequence). Trimming removed 4 bases from V and 5 bases from J; junction bases left unmatched: 8. There are 16 residues in the CDR3. The full variable domain, with the rest looked up from reference TRBV19 and TRBJ2-3, is DGGITQSPKYLFRKEGQNVTLSCEQNLNHDAMYWYRQDPGQGLRLIYYSQIVNDFQKGDIAEGYSVSREKKESFPLTVTSAQKNPTAFYLCASSNEGTSGIDTQYFGPGTRLTVL.

This chain links TRBV9 with TRBJ1-1, with D possibly matching TRBD1 (5 bases). Trimming shortened V by 3 bases and J by 10 bases, and 19 bases separated the two germline ends. There are 14 residues in the CDR3. From germline, CDR1 is SGDLS and CDR2 YYNGEE. This CDR3 reads CASSANLGRGVAFF. DNA for the CDR3: TGTGCCAGCAGCGCCAACCTCGGACGGGGCGTAGCTTTCTTT.

V usage is TRBV15 and J usage is TRBJ1-2; 7 bases are a match to TRBD1. Germline loops: CDR1 LNHNV, CDR2 YYDKDF (reference sequence). The V and J ends lost 5 bases and 0 bases, in that order; junction bases with no gene match: 18. CDR3 size: 19 residues. The CDR3 DNA follows: TGTGCCACCAGCGGAGTTTTTCTTCCTTGGGGACAGACTAACTATGGCTACACCTTC. Translated, it gives CATSGVFLPWGQTNYGYTF.

The rearrangement links TRBV7-9 to TRBJ1-3; 9 bases align to TRBD1. V lost 5 bases to trimming and J lost 4 bases; unmatched junction nucleotides: 9. The CDR3 is 16 amino acids. Germline CDR1 is SEHNR and CDR2 is FQNEAQ (reference sequence). CDR3 sequence: CASSPRSGTGGNTIYF. CDR3 nucleotides: TGTGCCAGCAGCCCCAGGTCCGGGACAGGGGGAAACACCATATATTTT.

CDR3 sequence: CSVGPGLRTEAFF. The CDR3, as DNA: TGCAGCGTTGGCCCAGGGCTTCGGACTGAAGCTTTCTTT. The V and J genes are TRBV29-1 and TRBJ1-1, with D perhaps TRBD1 (5 bases). The CDR3 loop spans 13 amino acids. In germline, CDR1 is SQVTM, CDR2 ANQGSEA. The V end was cut by 4 bases, the J end by 5 bases, with 14 bases between.

The chain links TRBV6-5 to TRBJ2-1; 9 nucleotides line up with TRBD2. The CDR3 covers 14 residues. Per the germline V gene, CDR1 is MNHEY and CDR2 is SVGAGI. V was clipped by 5 bases and J by 2 bases; unmatched bases: 1. The CDR3 sequence: CASSQRGAYNEQFF. The CDR3 DNA sequence: TGTGCCAGCAGTCAGCGGGGGGCCTACAATGAGCAGTTCTTC.